This TCR beta chain was sequenced for a study of beta chain features in type 1 diabetes. The study's findings and limits: There was a moderate but significant shortening of TCRB CDR3s in all four CD4+ subsets of Type 1 diabetes patients.

V lost 5 bases to trimming and J lost 4 bases; unmatched junction nucleotides: 9. Germline V gives CDR1 SGHTA, CDR2 FQGNSA. This CDR3 is built from 15 residues. The investigators reverse transcribed all of the isolated RNA, so they sequenced expressed TCRB transcripts. Libraries were prepared by immunoSEQ multiplex PCR; TCRdb keeps only in-frame clonotypes and omits some of them. The data hold a few hundred thousand clones, with 15% to 20% observed a single time. This clone occurred a few times. The target antigen is unknown. Sequenced material: naive CD4+ T cells from blood. The TCR comes from a man aged 25 to 40 with type 1 diabetes. The chain joins TRBV7-2 to TRBJ2-7, with 9 bases fitting TRBD1. The CDR3 DNA follows: TGTGCCAGCAGCCCCCCGGGACAGGGAGGATACGAGCAGTACTTC. This sequence encodes CASSPPGQGGYEQYF. Based on the CDR3 plus reference TRBV7-2 and TRBJ2-7, the full variable domain is GAGVSQSPSNKVTEKGKDVELRCDPISGHTALYWYRQSLGQGLEFLIYFQGNSAPDKSGLPSDRFSAERTGGSVSTLTIQRTQQEDSAVYLCASSPPGQGGYEQYFGPGTRLTVT.